Listed here are 23 T cell receptor beta chains from one sample, sequenced in a study of Graves' ophthalmopathy and Graves' hyperthyroidism. RNA transcripts yielded amplified TCR beta CDR3 regions. HTBI primers were used in a first-round RT-PCR, which preceded a second-round multiplex PCR. MiXCR, run by TCRdb on the multiplex PCR reads, gives a single entry per CDR3 protein. The table has 450,000 to 600,000 distinct CDR3 sequences, about 40% seen once. Sequencing input: peripheral blood or thyroid tissue (not recorded which). The receptors were gathered from an adult man with Graves' hyperthyroidism.

The sample holds a few counts of this clonotype. The rearrangement uses TRBV10-3 and TRBJ2-5; 9 bases are shared with TRBD2. This CDR3 has 16 residues. Per the germline V gene, CDR1 is ENHRY and CDR2 is SYGVKD. V shed 3 bases and J 2 bases; nucleotides not matched to a gene: 7. The CDR3 here is CAISEAGLARQETQYF. The DNA of the CDR3 is TGTGCCATCAGTGAAGCGGGACTAGCTAGACAAGAGACCCAGTACTTC.

The DNA for the CDR3 is TGTGCCAGCAGCTTAGCGCCGGGACAGGGGAGAGATACGCAGTATTTT. Amino acids: CASSLAPGQGRDTQYF. The chain employs TRBV7-9 and TRBJ2-3, with 10 nucleotides matching TRBD1. The germline V gene has CDR1 SEHNR and CDR2 FQNEAQ (reference sequence). J lost 5 bases, V lost 0 bases, and 5 bases had no gene match. The CDR3 is 16 amino acids.

V is TRBV3-1 and J is TRBJ2-5; D perhaps matches TRBD1 (6 bases). From germline, CDR1 is LGHDT and CDR2 YNNKEL (reference sequence). Trimming shortened V by 4 bases and J by 2 bases, and 14 bases separated the two germline ends. CDR3 length: 15 amino acids. The CDR3 region has the DNA TGTGCCAGCAGCCTTGGACAGCTAGTACAAGAGACCCAGTACTTC. Protein: CASSLGQLVQETQYF.

The gene calls are TRBV5-1 and TRBJ2-5; TRBD2 matches 7 bases. This CDR3 is built from 17 residues. J was trimmed by 2 bases and V by 4 bases; bases with no gene match: 14. Germline CDR1 is SGHRS and CDR2 is YFSETQ. CDR3 in amino acids: CASSMAGGTNLQETQYF. CDR3 bases: TGCGCCAGCAGCATGGCAGGAGGGACTAACTTACAAGAGACCCAGTACTTC.

This clonotype has at least ten counts. The V gene is TRBV12-3 or TRBV12-4, the J gene TRBJ1-2; 8 positions agree with TRBD1. The CDR3 is made up of 14 amino acids. The V gene end was trimmed by 5 bases and the J gene end by 7 bases; junction bases not matched to a gene: 9. CDR3 DNA sequence: TGTGCCAGCAGTCGGGCCGGCAGGGGGCCTGGCTACACCTTC. Residues: CASSRAGRGPGYTF.

To note about this clonotype: Just one base apart from a much larger clone, this may be a read error. The V and J genes are TRBV5-4 and TRBJ1-4; unclear D gene. Looked up from germline, CDR1 is SGHNT and CDR2 is YYREEE (reference sequence). The CDR3 spans 15 residues. Trimming removed 4 bases from V and 7 bases from J, with 17 bases in between. In DNA form, the CDR3 reads TGTGCCAGCAGCCCCGGTGGGTCGCGCGCTGAAAAACTGTTTTTT. The encoded protein is CASSPGGSRAEKLFF. The full variable domain, its missing parts supplied by reference TRBV5-4 and TRBJ1-4, is ETGVTQSPTHLIKTRGQQVTLRCSSQSGHNTVSWYQQALGQGPQFIFQYYREEENGRGNFPPRFSGLQFPNYSSELNVNALELDDSALYLCASSPGGSRAEKLFFGSGTQLSVL.

This rearrangement joins TRBV20-1 to TRBJ1-1; D is undetermined. V lost 6 bases and J 1 base, leaving 15 bases between the germline ends. CDR3 size: 14 residues. Germline loops: CDR1 DFQATT, CDR2 SNEGSKA (reference sequence). Here the CDR3 DNA reads TGCAGTGCCAGCCCCGGATCTAAGAACACTGAAGCTTTCTTT. Its translation: CSASPGSKNTEAFF.

The chain uses TRBV2 and TRBJ2-5; 7 bases line up with TRBD1. This CDR3 is 15 amino acids long. Per germline, CDR1 SNHLY and CDR2 FYNNEI. The J segment lost 5 bases and the V segment lost 1 base, leaving 7 bases of the junction unmatched. The CDR3 DNA is TGTGCCAGCAGTGAAGAGGGGACAGCCGGGGAGACCCAGTACTTC. Amino acid sequence: CASSEEGTAGETQYF.

The chain recombines TRBV20-1 with TRBJ2-1; 8 bases agree with TRBD2. The V and J ends lost 6 bases and 0 bases, in that order; junction bases with no gene match: 10. Germline assignment: CDR1 DFQATT and CDR2 SNEGSKA (reference sequence). The CDR3 totals 16 residues. The CDR3 here is CSAGGGTSISYNEQFF. The CDR3 coding sequence is TGCAGTGCGGGGGGAGGGACTAGTATCTCCTACAATGAGCAGTTCTTC.

This clonotype was seen at least ten times. A much more abundant neighbour one base away suggests this may be a read error. V and J are TRBV10-3 and TRBJ1-6; maybe TRBD1 (6 bases). CDR1 is ENHRY, CDR2 SYGVKD, per germline. This CDR3 region has 12 residues. This chain's CDR3 is CAVSESQGPLHF. CDR3 in DNA: TGTGCCGTCAGTGAGTCGCAGGGGCCCCTCCACTTT.

This clonotype came up many times. The chain recombines TRBV6-6 with TRBJ1-1, with D perhaps matching TRBD1 (6 bases). CDR1 MNHNY and CDR2 SVGAGI come from the germline V gene (reference sequence). CDR3 size: 17 residues. V was shortened by 0 bases and J by 0 bases, with 14 bases between the two germline ends. The CDR3 protein is CASSYSSSWGLNTEAFF. The CDR3 coding sequence is TGTGCCAGCAGTTACTCAAGTTCCTGGGGGCTGAACACTGAAGCTTTCTTT.

V is TRBV14 and J is TRBJ2-7; the D is unclear. The better agreement between TRBJ2-1 and the DNA end casts doubt on the J call. The CDR3 runs 13 residues. Germline assignment: CDR1 SGHDN and CDR2 FVKESK. The CDR3 sequence is CASSQDLAGEQFF. The DNA for the CDR3 is TGTGCCAGCAGCCAAGATTTGGCTGGCGAGCAGTTCTTC.

This clonotype has ten or more counts. The chain combines TRBV27 with TRBJ1-1; D is perhaps TRBD1 (5 bases). V lost 10 bases, J lost 1 base, and 22 bases lay in between. The CDR3 is made up of 16 amino acids. Germline loops: CDR1 MNHEY, CDR2 SMNVEV (reference sequence). CDR3 coding DNA: TGTGCCACCTGGGGCCAGGGTAGCATCGGGAACACTGAAGCTTTCTTT. It yields the protein CATWGQGSIGNTEAFF.

This clonotype has a count of ten or more. The chain couples TRBV20-1 to TRBJ2-2; TRBD2 aligns across 8 bases. With V trimmed by 5 bases and J by 2 bases, 4 bases remained unmatched. CDR1 and CDR2 (germline): DFQATT, SNEGSKA (reference sequence). The CDR3 is 14 amino acids. The chain's CDR3 is CSASGTRNTGELFF. The CDR3 DNA follows: TGCAGTGCTTCCGGGACTAGAAACACCGGGGAGCTGTTTTTT.

This clonotype was recorded once. A read error may account for a junction end that differs from germline. The chain joins TRBV7-8 to TRBJ2-3; D is possibly TRBD2 (6 bases). The CDR3 runs 16 residues. CDR1 is SGHVS, CDR2 FQNEAQ, per germline. CDR3 nucleotides: TGTGGCAGCAGCCAGGGACTCCCTCCGAGCACAGATACGCAGTATTTT. Translated, it gives CGSSQGLPPSTDTQYF.

This clonotype occurred many times. V is TRBV29-1 and J is TRBJ2-5; possibly TRBD1 or TRBD2 for D (6 bases each). This CDR3 contains 12 residues. V gave up 5 bases and J gave up 4 bases, with 11 bases separating them. In germline, CDR1 is SQVTM, CDR2 ANQGSEA. In nucleotides, the CDR3 is TGCAGCGTTCACCGGGGGCGAGAGACCCAGTACTTC. This sequence encodes CSVHRGRETQYF.

V gene TRBV29-1 combines with J gene TRBJ2-7; D gene unclear. Germline CDR1 reads SQVTM; CDR2 reads ANQGSEA. This CDR3 spans 14 amino acids. V was trimmed by 4 bases and J by 7 bases, leaving 20 bases between them. Here the CDR3 reads CSVGKGLSYNEQYF. The DNA for the CDR3 is TGCAGCGTTGGGAAGGGTCTCTCCTACAATGAGCAGTACTTC.

This clonotype was counted ten times or more. The V gene is TRBV6-1, the J gene TRBJ1-1; TRBD1 is a possible D gene (5 bases). The CDR3 has 15 residues. From germline, CDR1 is MNHNS and CDR2 SASEGT. Trimming stripped 1 base from V and 4 bases from J, with 13 bases between. The CDR3 DNA sequence: TGTGCCAGCAGTGAAGTTCAGGGTGGAGTCACTGAAGCTTTCTTT. Its protein is CASSEVQGGVTEAFF.

This clonotype was recorded many times. The CDR3 sequence: CASSFATSYEQYF. The CDR3 DNA follows: TGTGCCAGCAGCTTTGCGACCTCCTACGAGCAGTACTTC. V usage is TRBV11-3 and J usage is TRBJ2-7; D is ambiguous. Per the germline V gene, CDR1 is SGHNT and CDR2 is YENEEA. The length of the CDR3 is 13 residues. Trimming removed 3 bases at V and 0 bases at J, with 6 bases between.

The chain uses TRBV12-3 or TRBV12-4 and TRBJ2-5; either TRBD1 or TRBD2 may fit D (5 bases each). The CDR3 runs to 16 residues. Trimming shortened V by 7 bases and J by 11 bases, and 29 bases separated the two germline ends. The CDR3 loop is CASKGERGGSTDTQYF. The CDR3 DNA follows: TGTGCCAGCAAAGGGGAGCGTGGGGGAAGCACAGATACGCAGTACTTC.

Worth noting for this clonotype: Given a much more abundant clone one base away, this may be a read error. The chain recombines TRBV5-1 with TRBJ1-1; D is unresolved. Germline values: CDR1 SGHRS, CDR2 YFSETQ. V dropped 4 bases and J dropped 1 base, with 17 bases sitting between them. The CDR3 spans 16 residues. CDR3 region: CASSEIPQAQNTEAFF. The CDR3 nucleotides are TGCGCCAGCAGCGAAATCCCCCAGGCTCAGAACACTGAAGCTTTCTTT.

Note on this clonotype: A much larger clone lies one base from this, so it may be a read error. The genes are TRBV9 and TRBJ1-2; 7 nucleotides align to TRBD1. The CDR3 has 16 residues. Germline CDR1 reads SGDLS; CDR2 reads YYNGEE. Here the CDR3 reads CASSADRDRFNYSYTF. The CDR3 coding sequence is TGTGCCAGCAGCGCCGACCGGGACAGATTTAACTATAGCTACACCTTC.

The chain employs TRBV9 and TRBJ1-2; D possibly corresponds to TRBD1 (6 bases). The germline V gene has CDR1 SGDLS and CDR2 YYNGEE. V was pared by 0 bases and J by 8 bases, with 14 bases between. The CDR3 spans 14 residues. The CDR3 spells CASSVEGGRGGYTF. The CDR3 DNA follows: TGTGCCAGCAGCGTAGAAGGGGGGCGTGGAGGCTACACCTTC.